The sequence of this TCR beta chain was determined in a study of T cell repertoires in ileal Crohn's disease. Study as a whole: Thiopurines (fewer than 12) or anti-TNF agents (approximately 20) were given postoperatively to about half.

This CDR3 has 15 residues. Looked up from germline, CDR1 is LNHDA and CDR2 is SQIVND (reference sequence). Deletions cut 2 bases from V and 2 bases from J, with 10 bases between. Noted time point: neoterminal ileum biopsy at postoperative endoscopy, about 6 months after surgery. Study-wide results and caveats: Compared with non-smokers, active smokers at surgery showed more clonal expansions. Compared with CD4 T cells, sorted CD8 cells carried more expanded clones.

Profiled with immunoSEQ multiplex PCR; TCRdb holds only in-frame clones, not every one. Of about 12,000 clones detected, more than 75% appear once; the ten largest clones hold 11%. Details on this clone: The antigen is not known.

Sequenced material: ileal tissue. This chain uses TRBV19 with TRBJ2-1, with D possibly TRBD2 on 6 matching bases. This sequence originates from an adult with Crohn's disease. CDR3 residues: CASSITGVTYNEQFF. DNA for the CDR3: TGTGCCAGTAGTATAACGGGAGTAACCTACAATGAGCAGTTCTTC.